A selection of T cell receptor beta chains follows, all from one sample in a study of T cell changes during pregnancy in multiple sclerosis. TCRdb's copy holds only in-frame clones and misses some; the assay was immunoSEQ multiplex PCR. The data hold around 57,000 clones, with 90% to 95% observed a single time. The sequencing used peripheral blood, collected after pregnancy. All receptors come from a female donor in good health, enrolled as a control in a pregnancy study. Both conserved end residues are part of each CDR3. A D gene is named only where the DNA matches it firmly. Some rows mark clone size as missing; the rest say once, few, many or name a class of expanded clone.

>NA|TRBJ2-1|TRBV11-3|NA
CASSTRTAFSYNEQFF
TGTGCCAGCAGCACTCGGACAGCCTTCTCCTACAATGAGCAGTTCTTC
>NA|TRBJ1-1|TRBV7-9|NA
CASSFADSTEAFF
TGTGCCAGCAGCTTCGCCGACAGTACTGAAGCTTTCTTT
>TRBD1|TRBJ2-1|TRBV4-3|many
CASSQDGTVNNEQFF
TGCGCCAGCAGCCAAGACGGGACAGTTAACAATGAGCAGTTCTTC
>TRBD1|TRBJ1-2|TRBV19|once
CASSPDGTGMENYGYTF
TGTGCCAGTAGTCCGGACGGGACAGGGATGGAGAACTATGGCTACACCTTC
>TRBD2|TRBJ2-7|TRBV27|NA
CASSSTSDEQYF
TGTGCCAGCAGTTCCACTAGCGACGAGCAGTACTTC
>NA|TRBJ2-3|TRBV7-7|NA
CASSPGLGGDTQYF
TGTGCTAGCAGTCCCGGCCTCGGAGGGGATACGCAGTATTTT
>TRBD1|TRBJ1-4|TRBV11-2|NA
CASSSALGQGAGTNEKLFF
TGTGCCAGCAGCTCGGCCCTGGGGCAGGGGGCAGGGACTAATGAAAAACTGTTTTTT
>NA|TRBJ1-2|TRBV2|NA
CASSVRQQHGYTF
TGTGCCAGCAGTGTCCGACAGCAGCATGGCTACACCTTC
>NA|TRBJ1-1|TRBV30|few
CAWSARVGFSEAFF
TGTGCCTGGAGTGCGAGGGTAGGGTTCTCTGAAGCTTTCTTT
>TRBD1|TRBJ1-2|TRBV27|once
CASSSGQGINYGYTF
TGTGCCAGCAGTTCGGGACAGGGAATTAACTATGGCTACACCTTC
>NA|TRBJ1-1|TRBV27|NA
CASRLRAGNTEAFF
TGTGCCAGCAGGTTAAGAGCGGGGAACACTGAAGCTTTCTTT
>NA|TRBJ2-5|TRBV9|NA
CASSARRGLDQETQYF
TGTGCCAGCAGCGCCAGAAGGGGACTCGATCAAGAGACCCAGTACTTC
>TRBD2|TRBJ2-3|TRBV6-4|once
CASSDTAGGTDTQYF
TGTGCCAGCAGTGACACTGCGGGGGGCACAGATACGCAGTATTTT
>NA|TRBJ1-1|TRBV29-1|NA
CSALQGWNTEAFF
TGCAGCGCTTTACAGGGATGGAACACTGAAGCTTTCTTT
>TRBD1|TRBJ1-2|TRBV7-8|NA
CASSPLGQGVYGYTF
TGTGCCAGCAGCCCGCTGGGACAGGGGGTCTATGGCTACACCTTC
>TRBD1|TRBJ2-1|TRBV5-4|NA
CASSLGRDSSYNEQFF
TGTGCCAGCAGCTTGGGTCGGGACAGCTCCTACAATGAGCAGTTCTTC
>NA|TRBJ2-3|TRBV18|NA
CASSPPGRSSATDTQYF
TGTGCCAGCTCACCACCGGGGCGGAGTTCCGCCACAGATACGCAGTATTTT
>TRBD1|TRBJ2-1|TRBV7-9|NA
CASRLPGTDYNEQFF
TGTGCCAGCAGATTGCCCGGGACAGATTATAATGAGCAGTTCTTC
>TRBD1|TRBJ1-6|TRBV27|NA
CASRATGERPYNSPLHF
TGTGCCAGCAGGGCCACAGGGGAGCGCCCCTATAATTCACCCCTCCACTTT
>NA|TRBJ1-1|TRBV4-2|NA
CASSQGAAGADTEAFF
TGTGCCAGCAGCCAAGGGGCTGCAGGGGCAGACACTGAAGCTTTCTTT
>NA|TRBJ1-1|TRBV9|NA
CASSPERVSTEAFF
TGTGCCAGCAGCCCCGAACGGGTGTCCACTGAAGCTTTCTTT
>NA|TRBJ1-1|TRBV4-1|few
CASSQGREGTEAFF
TGCGCCAGCAGCCAAGGCAGGGAAGGGACTGAAGCTTTCTTT
>NA|TRBJ1-1|TRBV27|NA
CASSSPGQVNTEAFF
TGTGCCAGCAGTTCGCCGGGACAAGTGAACACTGAAGCTTTCTTT
>NA|TRBJ1-1|TRBV6-5|NA
CASSQWDINTEAFF
TGTGCCAGCAGTCAATGGGACATCAACACTGAAGCTTTCTTT
>NA|TRBJ1-6|TRBV10-3|NA
CAISGDNNSPLHF
TGTGCCATCAGTGGGGACAATAATTCACCCCTCCACTTT
>NA|TRBJ1-1|TRBV4-3|NA
CASSQKGEAENTEAFF
TGCGCCAGCAGCCAGAAAGGGGAGGCGGAGAACACTGAAGCTTTCTTT
>NA|TRBJ2-2|TRBV11-2|NA
CATRARGTGELFF
TGTGCCACCAGAGCTAGAGGTACCGGGGAGCTGTTTTTT
>NA|TRBJ2-7|TRBV15|NA
CATSRDMDGAYEQYF
TGTGCCACCAGCAGAGATATGGACGGGGCCTACGAGCAGTACTTC
>TRBD2|TRBJ2-3|TRBV4-2|NA
CASSYQAGGRDTQYF
TGTGCCAGCAGCTATCAAGCGGGGGGGCGAGATACGCAGTATTTT
>TRBD1|TRBJ1-5|TRBV5-1|NA
CASSKTGDVGQPQHF
TGCGCCAGCAGCAAGACAGGGGATGTGGGGCAGCCCCAGCATTTT
>NA|TRBJ1-4|TRBV7-9|few
CASSLDVSREKLFF
TGTGCCAGCAGCTTAGACGTCTCCCGGGAAAAACTGTTTTTT
>TRBD2|TRBJ2-1|TRBV7-8|NA
CASSPSGGTYNEQFF
TGTGCCAGCAGCCCTAGCGGGGGGACCTACAATGAGCAGTTCTTC
>NA|TRBJ2-7|TRBV2|NA
CASSEYIEQYF
TGTGCCAGCAGTGAGTATATCGAGCAGTACTTC
>NA|TRBJ1-1|TRBV30|few
CAWSVKGGGITEAFF
TGTGCCTGGAGTGTAAAAGGGGGAGGGATCACTGAAGCTTTCTTT
>NA|TRBJ2-2|TRBV13|NA
CASSLRVTGELFF
TGTGCCAGCAGCTTAAGAGTCACCGGGGAGCTGTTTTTT
>TRBD1|TRBJ2-2|TRBV7-8|NA
CASSSMGQGDISAGELFF
TGTGCCAGCAGCTCGATGGGACAGGGAGATATTTCGGCCGGAGAGCTGTTTTTT
>TRBD1|TRBJ1-2|TRBV13|NA
CASSLMVGLDRADYGYTF
TGTGCCAGCAGCTTAATGGTTGGCCTGGACAGGGCGGACTATGGCTACACCTTC
>NA|TRBJ1-6|TRBV11-1|NA
CASSAPVRGALNSPLHF
TGTGCCAGCAGCGCCCCGGTTCGGGGGGCGCTTAATTCACCCCTCCACTTT
>TRBD1|TRBJ1-2|TRBV19|NA
CASRSTGGAFDGYTF
TGTGCCAGTAGGAGCACAGGGGGCGCGTTTGATGGCTACACCTTC
>TRBD1|TRBJ1-1|TRBV14|NA
CASSQGRGLPAFF
TGTGCCAGCAGCCAGGGCAGGGGGTTGCCGGCTTTCTTT
>NA|TRBJ2-5|TRBV5-1|NA
CASSQRLDPYLGETQYF
TGCGCCAGCAGCCAACGACTAGACCCATATCTTGGAGAGACCCAGTACTTC
>NA|TRBJ2-1|TRBV11-2|few
CASSFDSYYNEQFF
TGTGCCAGCAGCTTCGACTCTTACTACAATGAGCAGTTCTTC
>NA|TRBJ1-1|TRBV6-1|NA
CASSLTRGPNTEAFF
TGTGCCAGCAGCCTTACCAGGGGCCCTAACACTGAAGCTTTCTTT
>NA|TRBJ2-1|TRBV4-3|NA
CASSQLISLGREQFF
TGCGCCAGCAGCCAGTTGATAAGCTTGGGGAGGGAGCAGTTCTTC
>TRBD1|TRBJ1-3|TRBV15|NA
CATSRDLQGLAGNTIYF
TGTGCCACCAGCAGAGATTTACAGGGGCTTGCTGGAAACACCATATATTTT
>TRBD1|TRBJ1-2|TRBV5-6|few
CASSPAGQGRDGYTF
TGTGCCAGCAGCCCCGCTGGACAGGGGCGAGACGGCTACACCTTC